This T cell receptor (beta chain) originates from a study of CD8+CD57+ T cells in acquired aplastic anemia. Across the whole study: When averaged, DNA from sorted CD4+ and CD8+ cells came to 3 to 3.5 ug.

CDR3 and TCR beta VDJ profiling relied on genomic DNA as the template. TCRdb re-derived calls from the reads in MiXCR, one entry per CDR3 protein. The profile shows 150,000 to 200,000 distinct CDR3 sequences, over 60% of them singletons. A note on this clonotype: This is likely a read error, given that the CDR3 carries no conserved phenylalanine or tryptophan at its end.

The sequence was obtained from a human donor with severe aplastic anemia or a healthy control (not recorded which). The sequencing sample was made of sorted CD4+, CD8+, or CD8+CD57+ T cells (not recorded which) from PBMCs.

The CDR3 DNA reads as TGTGCCAGCAGCCAATCGGCTAACCAAGTATACACTATATATTCT. This sequence encodes CASSQSANQVYTIYS. The V call is TRBV16, the J call TRBJ1-3; D is uncertain. This CDR3 region has 15 residues. Per germline, CDR1 KGHSY and CDR2 FQNENV.